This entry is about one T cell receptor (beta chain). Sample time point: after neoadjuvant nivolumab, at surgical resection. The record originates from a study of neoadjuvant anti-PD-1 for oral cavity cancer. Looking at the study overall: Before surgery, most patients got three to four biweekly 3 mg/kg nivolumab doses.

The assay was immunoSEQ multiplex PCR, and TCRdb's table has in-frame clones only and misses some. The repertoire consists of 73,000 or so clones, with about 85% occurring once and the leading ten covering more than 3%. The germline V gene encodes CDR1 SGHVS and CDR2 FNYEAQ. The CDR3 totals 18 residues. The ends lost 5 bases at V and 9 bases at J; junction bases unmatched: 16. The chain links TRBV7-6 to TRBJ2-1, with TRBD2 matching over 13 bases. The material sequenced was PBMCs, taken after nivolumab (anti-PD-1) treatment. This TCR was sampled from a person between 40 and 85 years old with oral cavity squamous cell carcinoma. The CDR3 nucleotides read TGTGCCAGCAGCCTCTTGGGTACTAGCGGGAGGGCTTCAAGTGAGCAGTTCTTC. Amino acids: CASSLLGTSGRASSEQFF.